The 23 T cell receptor beta chains below were found in one sample sequenced in a study of T cell clonotyping in hematopoietic cell transplantation. Libraries were prepared by immunoSEQ multiplex PCR; TCRdb keeps only in-frame clonotypes and omits some of them. The sample yields about 41,000 clones, 75% to 90% seen once. Time point indicated: recipient sample about 28 days before transplant, after cytoreduction. Sequenced material: peripheral blood mononuclear cells, taken before stem cell transplant. These receptors were obtained from a man aged 55 to 70 with acute myeloid leukemia. Some clones in this sample may be carry-over from other donors' samples.

CDR3 DNA sequence: TGTGCCAGCACCGACAGGTCCTGGGCAGATACGCAGTATTTT. Protein sequence: CASTDRSWADTQYF. V gene TRBV2 combines with J gene TRBJ2-3; D may be TRBD1 (6 bases). CDR1 is SNHLY and CDR2 is FYNNEI in the germline V gene. This CDR3 region has 14 residues. V gave up 7 bases and J gave up 4 bases, with 15 bases separating them.

This clone was seen just once. The chain employs TRBV19 and TRBJ2-7; weak D call: TRBD1 (6 bases). This CDR3 comprises 11 residues. V dropped 9 bases and J dropped 2 bases, with 8 bases sitting between them. The germline CDR1 and CDR2 sequences are LNHDA and SQIVND (reference sequence). The CDR3 spells CASRDTYEQYF. CDR3 coding DNA: TGTGCCAGCCGGGACACCTACGAGCAGTACTTC.

The rearrangement links TRBV5-4 to TRBJ2-3, with TRBD2 as a possible D gene (6 bases). V lost 1 base to trimming and J lost 3 bases, with 18 bases between them. Germline V gene lookup returns CDR1 SGHNT and CDR2 YYREEE (reference sequence). The CDR3 spans 17 residues. The CDR3 sequence is CASSLWLRRGRTDTQYF. The CDR3 nucleotides are TGTGCCAGCAGCTTGTGGCTCAGACGAGGGAGGACAGATACGCAGTATTTT.

This sequence joins TRBV28 and TRBJ1-2, with a possible D match to TRBD1 (6 bases). From germline, CDR1 is MDHEN and CDR2 SYDVKM. Trimming stripped 7 bases from V and 6 bases from J, with 24 bases between. The CDR3 spans 16 residues. The CDR3 loop reads CASTLGGRPLANGYTF. The CDR3 nucleotides are TGTGCCAGCACCCTAGGGGGACGTCCTCTTGCCAATGGCTACACCTTC.

The chain employs TRBV11-3 and TRBJ2-7; 8 bases map to TRBD2. V lost 5 bases to trimming and J lost 2 bases; unmatched junction nucleotides: 8. The CDR3 is 15 residues long. From germline, CDR1 is SGHNT and CDR2 YENEEA. The CDR3 region has the DNA TGTGCCAGCAGCACTCACGGGGGGGCGCCCTACGAGCAGTACTTC. Translation gives CASSTHGGAPYEQYF.

The chain is built from TRBV15 and TRBJ1-6; TRBD1 agrees at 7 bases. The CDR3 loop spans 16 amino acids. The V segment lost 0 bases and the J segment 7 bases; nucleotides outside the gene matches: 6. Germline CDR1 LNHNV, CDR2 YYDKDF (reference sequence). The CDR3 spells CATSRDSTGTNSPLHF. For the CDR3, the DNA is TGTGCCACCAGCAGAGATTCGACAGGGACGAATTCACCCCTCCACTTT.

The count of this clone is one. The chain employs TRBV7-2 and TRBJ2-1; TRBD2 agrees at 12 bases. The germline gives CDR1 SGHTA, CDR2 FQGNSA. V dropped 5 bases and J dropped 3; count of bases not matched to a gene: 2. The CDR3 sequence is 15 residues long. Written as DNA, the CDR3 is TGTGCCAGCAGCCGGACTAGCGGGGACTACAATGAGCAGTTCTTC. The encoded protein is CASSRTSGDYNEQFF. The variable domain in full, with the rest retrieved from reference TRBV7-2 and TRBJ2-1, is GAGVSQSPSNKVTEKGKDVELRCDPISGHTALYWYRQSLGQGLEFLIYFQGNSAPDKSGLPSDRFSAERTGGSVSTLTIQRTQQEDSAVYLCASSRTSGDYNEQFFGPGTRLTVL.

The chain uses TRBV29-1 and TRBJ2-6; no firm D call. V was clipped by 3 bases and J by 1 base, with 7 bases between them. Germline lookup yields CDR1 SQVTM and CDR2 ANQGSEA. There are 14 residues in the CDR3. The CDR3 DNA reads TGCAGCGTTGACGGTCCGTCTGGGGCCAACGTCCTGACTTTC. The encoded protein is CSVDGPSGANVLTF.

The genes are TRBV2 and TRBJ2-7, with TRBD1 matching over 10 bases. The germline gives CDR1 SNHLY, CDR2 FYNNEI. Losses at the gene ends were 4 bases for V and 2 bases for J; bases not matched to a gene: 2. The CDR3 consists of 14 residues. CDR3 bases: TGTGCCAGCAGTGTAGACAGGGGGCCCTACGAGCAGTACTTC. This encodes CASSVDRGPYEQYF. The whole variable domain, remainder taken from reference TRBV2 and TRBJ2-7, is EPEVTQTPSHQVTQMGQEVILRCVPISNHLYFYWYRQILGQKVEFLVSFYNNEISEKSEIFDDQFSVERPDGSNFTLKIRSTKLEDSAMYFCASSVDRGPYEQYFGPGTRLTVT.

This clone was seen only once. The rearrangement links TRBV6-1 to TRBJ2-2; 8 nucleotides line up with TRBD1. This CDR3 contains 15 residues. The V gene end was trimmed by 6 bases and the J gene end by 4 bases; junction bases not matched to a gene: 7. Germline V gene lookup returns CDR1 MNHNS and CDR2 SASEGT. Written as DNA, the CDR3 is TGTGCCAGCAGCCCACGGACAGGGCTCACCGGGGAGCTGTTTTTT. Translating it yields CASSPRTGLTGELFF.

This sequence joins TRBV28 and TRBJ1-1; 8 positions match TRBD1. Germline loops: CDR1 MDHEN, CDR2 SYDVKM. Germline trimming cut 7 bases from V and 5 bases from J; bases unmatched to any gene: 12. The CDR3 length is 15 residues. The DNA for the CDR3 is TGTGCCAGCACCCCCCCCGGGGACAGGTATACTGAAGCTTTCTTT. Translation: CASTPPGDRYTEAFF. Drawing the rest from reference TRBV28 and TRBJ1-1, the complete variable domain is DVKVTQSSRYLVKRTGEKVFLECVQDMDHENMFWYRQDPGLGLRLIYFSYDVKMKEKGDIPEGYSVSREKKERFSLILESASTNQTSMYLCASTPPGDRYTEAFFGQGTRLTVV.

V is TRBV7-6 and J is TRBJ1-1; TRBD1 aligns across 8 bases. The CDR3 covers 14 residues. V was pared by 2 bases and J by 2 bases, with 1 base of the junction left unmatched. The germline CDR1 and CDR2 sequences are SGHVS and FNYEAQ. This chain's CDR3 is CASSLSGGNTEAFF. The CDR3 nucleotides are TGTGCCAGCAGCTTATCAGGGGGCAACACTGAAGCTTTCTTT.

The rearrangement uses TRBV19 and TRBJ1-1; 11 nucleotides match TRBD1. The J segment lost 5 bases and the V segment lost 3 bases, leaving 14 bases of the junction unmatched. Germline-derived CDR1 and CDR2 are LNHDA and SQIVND (reference sequence). This CDR3 contains 18 residues. CDR3 in amino acids: CASSIYEFSGTGGTEAFF. The CDR3 nucleotides are TGTGCCAGTAGTATCTACGAATTTTCCGGGACAGGGGGAACTGAAGCTTTCTTT. The full variable domain, rest sourced from reference TRBV19 and TRBJ1-1, is DGGITQSPKYLFRKEGQNVTLSCEQNLNHDAMYWYRQDPGQGLRLIYYSQIVNDFQKGDIAEGYSVSREKKESFPLTVTSAQKNPTAFYLCASSIYEFSGTGGTEAFFGQGTRLTVV.

This rearrangement joins TRBV4-1 to TRBJ1-4; D is unclear. The length of the CDR3 is 16 residues. The germline V and J ends were trimmed by 7 bases and 2 bases, with 17 bases remaining between them. The germline V gene encodes CDR1 MGHRA and CDR2 YSYEKL. In DNA, the CDR3 is TGCGCCAGCACCCCGGAGGCAGCCCCCACTAATGAAAAACTGTTTTTT. It encodes CASTPEAAPTNEKLFF.

V is TRBV7-2 and J is TRBJ1-5; D gene ambiguous. The length of the CDR3 is 14 residues. CDR1 and CDR2 from the germline V gene are SGHTA and FQGNSA. V shed 0 bases and J shed 3 bases, with 6 bases lying between them. CDR3 in amino acids: CASSLADTNQPQHF. The CDR3 region has the DNA TGTGCCAGCAGCTTAGCCGACACCAATCAGCCCCAGCATTTT.

J is TRBJ1-6 and V is TRBV5-1, with D uncertain. The CDR3 sequence is 14 residues long. V was shortened by 0 bases and J by 7 bases, with 8 bases between the two germline ends. The germline gives CDR1 SGHRS, CDR2 YFSETQ. In DNA form, the CDR3 reads TGCGCCAGCAGCTTGGCCCGGAGGAATTCACCCCTCCACTTT. Translated: CASSLARRNSPLHF.

The chain is built from TRBV27 and TRBJ2-6; D is unresolved. CDR1 and CDR2 (germline): MNHEY, SMNVEV (reference sequence). With 5 bases removed from V and 0 bases from J, the gap between germline ends came to 11 bases. The CDR3 has 16 residues. The CDR3 DNA reads as TGTGCCAGCAGTGCCCTAAGAAGCTCTGGGGCCAACGTCCTGACTTTC. Translated, it gives CASSALRSSGANVLTF.

The V gene is TRBV7-2, the J gene TRBJ1-2, with 7 bases lining up with TRBD1. Germline assignment: CDR1 SGHTA and CDR2 FQGNSA. CDR3 length: 14 amino acids. V lost 1 base and J lost 7; bases outside the gene matches: 6. The CDR3 nucleotides read TGTGCCAGCAGCTTAGAAGGTCAGGGGGGTGGCTACACCTTC. Amino acid sequence: CASSLEGQGGGYTF. Full variable domain (rest looked up from reference TRBV7-2 and TRBJ1-2): GAGVSQSPSNKVTEKGKDVELRCDPISGHTALYWYRQSLGQGLEFLIYFQGNSAPDKSGLPSDRFSAERTGGSVSTLTIQRTQQEDSAVYLCASSLEGQGGGYTFGSGTRLTVV.

V gene TRBV6-1 combines with J gene TRBJ2-2; maybe TRBD2 (5 bases). CDR3 length: 11 amino acids. The germline gives CDR1 MNHNS, CDR2 SASEGT. V was pared by 8 bases and J by 7 bases, with 8 bases between. The CDR3 sequence is CASPEGGELFF. The CDR3 coding sequence is TGTGCCAGCCCCGAGGGCGGGGAGCTGTTTTTT.

This chain links TRBV6-4 with TRBJ2-3; TRBD2 agrees at 7 bases. Germline lookup yields CDR1 MRHNA and CDR2 SNTAGT. V was pared by 4 bases and J by 5 bases, with 3 bases of the junction left unmatched. The CDR3 sequence is 13 residues long. The CDR3 loop reads CASSGGGEDTQYF. The CDR3 DNA sequence: TGTGCCAGCAGTGGCGGGGGAGAAGATACGCAGTATTTT.

The genes are TRBV19 and TRBJ2-2, with TRBD1 identical over 7 bases. The CDR3 extends over 15 amino acids. The V gene's germline CDR1 is LNHDA and CDR2 SQIVND (reference sequence). J lost 5 bases, V lost 10 bases, and 13 bases had no gene match. CDR3 amino acids: CATSRGQTSTGELFF. In nucleotides, the CDR3 is TGTGCCACCTCTAGGGGACAGACCTCAACCGGGGAGCTGTTTTTT. Combining the CDR3 with reference TRBV19 and TRBJ2-2 gives the whole variable domain DGGITQSPKYLFRKEGQNVTLSCEQNLNHDAMYWYRQDPGQGLRLIYYSQIVNDFQKGDIAEGYSVSREKKESFPLTVTSAQKNPTAFYLCATSRGQTSTGELFFGEGSRLTVL.

This sequence joins TRBV25-1 and TRBJ1-1; no clear D. This CDR3 has 14 amino acids. V was cut by 6 bases and J by 2 bases, with 13 bases left in between. CDR1 and CDR2 from the germline V gene are MGHDK and SYGVNS. In DNA form, the CDR3 reads TGTGCCAGCAGGGGCGACAATACCAACACTGAAGCTTTCTTT. Translated: CASRGDNTNTEAFF.

V gene TRBV7-2 combines with J gene TRBJ2-7, with 8 bases fitting TRBD2. This CDR3 is 16 amino acids long. The V gene's germline CDR1 is SGHTA and CDR2 FQGNSA. J gave up 1 base and V 4 bases, and 9 bases lay outside the gene matches. The DNA of the CDR3 is TGTGCCAGCAGCTCGCGTTTCGGGGGGGTATCCTACGAGCAGTACTTC. This sequence encodes CASSSRFGGVSYEQYF.